Below are 24 T cell receptor beta chains sequenced from a single sample in a study of sequential checkpoint blockade in melanoma (dated by TCRdb to 2018 to 2020). The label giving this sample's treatment or condition can be read as: randomized to nivolumab then ipilimumab (arm A) or the reverse (arm B). Library preparation employed the immunoSEQ multiplex PCR assay. The source is immuneACCESS, and TCRdb retained only in-frame sequences with V and J called. Part of the clones is not carried over; for the studies checked, unresolved V genes explain less than half of this, and the remainder is unexplained. In this sample the table shows under 25,000 clones, just under 75% of which occur a single time. Around 21% of the sample rests with the top ten. This sample comprised CD8+ T cells sorted from blood (inferred from file names), obtained from a patient given nivolumab and ipilimumab in sequence. These TCRs come from a human donor with melanoma.

The chain recombines TRBV7-9 with TRBJ1-5; 9 bases agree with TRBD1. The germline V gene has CDR1 SEHNR and CDR2 FQNEAQ (reference sequence). The CDR3 runs to 17 residues. The junction had 8 bases not matched to a gene; V was cut back by 5 bases and J by 0 bases. The CDR3 coding sequence is TGTGCCAGCAGCAGATGGGACAGGGAAAATAGCAATCAGCCCCAGCATTTT. Encoded protein: CASSRWDRENSNQPQHF. Full variable domain (missing parts from reference TRBV7-9 and TRBJ1-5): DTGVSQNPRHKITKRGQNVTFRCDPISEHNRLYWYRQTLGQGPEFLTYFQNEAQLEKSRLLSDRFSAERPKGSFSTLEIQRTEQGDSAMYLCASSRWDRENSNQPQHFGDGTRLSIL.

The V and J genes are TRBV28 and TRBJ2-1, with unresolved D. The length of the CDR3 is 14 residues. V was cut by 2 bases and J by 0 bases, with 5 bases left in between. Looked up from germline, CDR1 is MDHEN and CDR2 is SYDVKM. In DNA, the CDR3 is TGTGCCAGCAGTTTAACAGTCTCCTACAATGAGCAGTTCTTC. Translated, it gives CASSLTVSYNEQFF.

The V and J genes are TRBV28 and TRBJ1-1; 10 positions agree with TRBD1. V shed 2 bases and J 8 bases; nucleotides not matched to a gene: 8. The CDR3 is 15 residues long. Germline V gene sequence: CDR1 MDHEN, CDR2 SYDVKM. CDR3 in DNA: TGTGCCAGCAGTTTAATGGGACAGGGGAGCCAAGAAGCTTTCTTT. Translation gives CASSLMGQGSQEAFF.

The V and J genes are TRBV11-1 and TRBJ2-7; 9 bases agree with TRBD2. Trimming cost V 4 bases and J 4 bases; bases outside gene matches: 11. The CDR3 is made up of 16 amino acids. Germline V gene sequence: CDR1 SGHAT, CDR2 FQDESV (reference sequence). This CDR3 reads CASSSRRGGRAYEQYF. The CDR3 region has the DNA TGTGCCAGCAGCTCCCGCAGGGGCGGGAGGGCTTACGAGCAGTACTTC.

The V and J genes are TRBV2 and TRBJ1-1, with 7 bases aligning to TRBD1. The CDR3 contains 16 residues. J lost 1 base, V lost 7 bases, and 12 bases had no gene match. From germline, CDR1 is SNHLY and CDR2 FYNNEI. CDR3 loop: CASNSRDSETNTEAFF. The CDR3, as DNA: TGTGCCAGCAATTCCCGGGACAGTGAAACGAACACTGAAGCTTTCTTT.

This clone was seen only once. The chain carries TRBV11-2 and TRBJ2-3, with D perhaps TRBD2 (5 bases). This CDR3 comprises 13 residues. The V and J ends lost 4 bases and 6 bases respectively, with 11 bases between them. CDR1 is SGHAT and CDR2 is FQNNGV in the germline V gene. This CDR3 is CASSSDGVDTQYF. The CDR3 DNA reads TGTGCCAGCAGCTCGGACGGGGTGGATACGCAGTATTTT.

In its sample, this clone was seen a few times. The CDR3: CASSLVTGGRYEQYF. CDR3 nucleotides: TGTGCCAGTAGTCTCGTGACAGGGGGCAGGTACGAGCAGTACTTC. The V and J genes are TRBV19 and TRBJ2-7, with 10 nucleotides matching TRBD1. The germline V gene has CDR1 LNHDA and CDR2 SQIVND (reference sequence). This CDR3 has 15 residues. After removal of 5 bases from V and 4 bases from J, the junction contained 8 bases not matched to a gene.

The gene calls are TRBV13 and TRBJ1-6; D gene unclear. There are 16 residues in the CDR3. CDR1 is PRHDT, CDR2 FYEKMQ, per germline (reference sequence). V lost 0 bases and J 0 bases, leaving 6 bases between the germline ends. Written as DNA, the CDR3 is TGTGCCAGCAGCTTAGGGTTGAGCTCCTATAATTCACCCCTCCACTTT. As protein: CASSLGLSSYNSPLHF.

The CDR3 nucleotides are TGTGCCAGCAGCCCCGGGGACTTCTCCTACGAGCAGTACTTC. Translation: CASSPGDFSYEQYF. The rearrangement links TRBV9 to TRBJ2-7, with D perhaps TRBD2 (6 bases). Germline loops: CDR1 SGDLS, CDR2 YYNGEE. Trimming removed 4 bases from V and 0 bases from J, with 11 bases in between. The CDR3 is 14 amino acids.

The rearrangement links TRBV7-9 to TRBJ2-1; a possible D gene is TRBD2 (5 bases). The CDR3 loop spans 18 amino acids. V dropped 3 bases and J dropped 0 bases, with 18 bases sitting between them. Germline loops: CDR1 SEHNR, CDR2 FQNEAQ (reference sequence). In DNA, the CDR3 is TGTGCCAGCAGCTTTCCACCCAATAGCGTTGCCTCCTACAATGAGCAGTTCTTC. This encodes CASSFPPNSVASYNEQFF.

This rearrangement joins TRBV7-9 to TRBJ2-7, with D unresolved. CDR1 is SEHNR and CDR2 is FQNEAQ in the germline V gene (reference sequence). This CDR3 has 15 amino acids. Trimming removed 5 bases from V and 2 bases from J, with 16 bases in between. The CDR3 DNA follows: TGTGCCAGCAGCCCCCCCTTTCTCAGTCCCTACGAGCAGTACTTC. Its protein product is CASSPPFLSPYEQYF. Full variable domain (remainder filled in from reference TRBV7-9 and TRBJ2-7): DTGVSQNPRHKITKRGQNVTFRCDPISEHNRLYWYRQTLGQGPEFLTYFQNEAQLEKSRLLSDRFSAERPKGSFSTLEIQRTEQGDSAMYLCASSPPFLSPYEQYFGPGTRLTVT.

The chain uses TRBV7-9 and TRBJ2-1; 8 positions match TRBD2. J lost 5 bases, V lost 4 bases, and 7 bases had no gene match. CDR1 is SEHNR, CDR2 FQNEAQ, per germline (reference sequence). The CDR3 length is 15 residues. CDR3 region: CASSSREGEHNEQFF. As DNA, the CDR3 is TGTGCCAGCAGCTCCCGGGAGGGCGAACACAATGAGCAGTTCTTC.

The table lists this clone with a count of one. The CDR3 loop is CASRIGPSGSYNEQFF. The CDR3 DNA reads TGTGCCAGCAGGATAGGCCCTAGCGGTTCCTACAATGAGCAGTTCTTC. The chain joins TRBV13 to TRBJ2-1, with 7 bases that match TRBD2. The CDR3 contains 16 residues. Germline values: CDR1 PRHDT, CDR2 FYEKMQ (reference sequence). The junction had 9 bases not matched to a gene; V was cut back by 6 bases and J by 1 base.

The chain combines TRBV27 with TRBJ1-2, with TRBD1 matching over 10 bases. CDR1 MNHEY and CDR2 SMNVEV come from the germline V gene (reference sequence). V gave up 8 bases and J gave up 2 bases; unmatched junction bases: 2. CDR3 size: 13 residues. The CDR3 spells CASWDRGNYGYTF. The DNA of the CDR3 is TGTGCCAGCTGGGACAGGGGAAACTATGGCTACACCTTC.

This clone was recorded a few times. The chain has TRBV2 and TRBJ1-1; possibly TRBD1 for D (6 bases). The V end lost 6 bases, the J end lost 0 bases, and 29 bases lay between the germline ends. Germline V gene lookup returns CDR1 SNHLY and CDR2 FYNNEI. This CDR3 is built from 20 residues. Here the CDR3 DNA reads TGTGCCAGCAGCCACCCTCTGTTAAAGGACAGTATGGTGATGAACACTGAAGCTTTCTTT. Translating it yields CASSHPLLKDSMVMNTEAFF.

The V and J genes are TRBV29-1 and TRBJ1-1; weak D call: TRBD1 (5 bases). The germline V gene has CDR1 SQVTM and CDR2 ANQGSEA. Trimming stripped 2 bases from V and 4 bases from J, with 20 bases between. The CDR3 sequence is 16 residues long. In DNA form, the CDR3 reads TGCAGCGTTGAACGGCCCCGGACAAACCAGCGCACTGAAGCTTTCTTT. Translated: CSVERPRTNQRTEAFF.

A few counts support this clone. CDR3 amino acids: CASSIQGFGEKLFF. The CDR3 nucleotides read TGTGCCAGTAGTATACAGGGTTTTGGTGAAAAACTGTTTTTT. The rearrangement links TRBV19 to TRBJ1-4; possibly TRBD1 for D (5 bases). This CDR3 has 14 amino acids. V gave up 2 bases and J gave up 7 bases, with 11 bases separating them. Germline V CDR1 and CDR2: LNHDA, SQIVND (reference sequence).

This chain uses TRBV5-4 with TRBJ2-1; possible D gene TRBD2, 6 bases. The CDR3 is 12 residues long. CDR1 SGHNT and CDR2 YYREEE come from the germline V gene (reference sequence). Trimming cost V 4 bases and J 13 bases, with 15 bases left between them. Written as DNA, the CDR3 is TGTGCCAGCAGCCGGGGATCGGGAGTTCAGTTCTTC. This gives the protein CASSRGSGVQFF.

V and J are TRBV5-1 and TRBJ2-1; possible D gene TRBD2, 6 bases. Germline V gives CDR1 SGHRS, CDR2 YFSETQ. The CDR3 is 16 amino acids. The germline V and J ends were trimmed by 1 base and 0 bases, with 11 bases remaining between them. CDR3 DNA sequence: TGCGCCAGCAGCTTGCTTGTCGGGGGCTCCTACAATGAGCAGTTCTTC. It encodes CASSLLVGGSYNEQFF.

This rearrangement joins TRBV5-1 to TRBJ2-5; 11 bases map to TRBD1. The J segment lost 11 bases and the V segment lost 3 bases, leaving 9 bases of the junction unmatched. The CDR3 has 14 amino acids. The germline V gene has CDR1 SGHRS and CDR2 YFSETQ. The DNA of the CDR3 is TGCGCCAGCAGCTCCGGACAGGGGGCGCTGGAGCAGTACTTC. Translated, it gives CASSSGQGALEQYF. Using reference TRBV5-1 and TRBJ2-5 for the parts outside the CDR3, the full variable domain is KAGVTQTPRYLIKTRGQQVTLSCSPISGHRSVSWYQQTPGQGLQFLFEYFSETQRNKGNFPGRFSGRQFSNSRSEMNVSTLELGDSALYLCASSSGQGALEQYFGPGTRLLVL.

This sequence joins TRBV7-9 and TRBJ1-4, with D possibly matching TRBD1 (6 bases). The V and J ends lost 5 bases and 8 bases respectively, with 18 bases between them. In germline, CDR1 is SEHNR, CDR2 FQNEAQ (reference sequence). This CDR3 spans 15 amino acids. The CDR3 here is CASSPGQNAWEKLFF. CDR3 coding DNA: TGTGCCAGCAGCCCAGGACAGAATGCCTGGGAAAAACTGTTTTTT.

This chain links TRBV15 with TRBJ2-4, with D maybe TRBD2 (5 bases). Trimming took off 1 base at V and 4 bases at J, with 8 bases between the two ends. Looked up from germline, CDR1 is LNHNV and CDR2 is YYDKDF (reference sequence). The CDR3 has 14 amino acids. CDR3 region: CATSRGGVKNIQYF. The CDR3 DNA reads TGTGCCACCAGCAGAGGGGGAGTTAAAAACATTCAGTACTTC.

The rearrangement links TRBV19 to TRBJ2-2, with a possible D match to TRBD2 (6 bases). The CDR3 extends over 14 amino acids. Germline-derived CDR1 and CDR2 are LNHDA and SQIVND (reference sequence). V was cut by 2 bases and J by 4 bases, with 8 bases left in between. CDR3 coding DNA: TGTGCCAGTAGTATAACTAGCAGCACCGGGGAGCTGTTTTTT. Its translation is CASSITSSTGELFF.

The rearrangement links TRBV5-1 to TRBJ2-7, with TRBD1 matching 8 bases. The CDR3 has 14 amino acids. From germline, CDR1 is SGHRS and CDR2 YFSETQ. V gave up 6 bases and J gave up 2 bases; unmatched junction bases: 7. The CDR3 reads CASNYGTGPYEQYF. CDR3 sequence (DNA): TGCGCCAGCAATTACGGGACAGGTCCCTACGAGCAGTACTTC.